A single sample gave rise to the 17 T cell receptor beta chains below, sequenced in a study of cytomegalovirus exposure and HLA in healthy donors. 13 Jbeta primers and 60 Vbeta primers were used for the PCR. The assay was immunoSEQ multiplex PCR, and TCRdb's table has in-frame clones only and misses some. The sample consists of about 120,000 clones, about 80% of them appearing once. Sequencing was performed on PBMCs. The receptor source for this set is a woman in her thirties or forties in good health and CMV-seropositive.

This sequence joins TRBV14 and TRBJ2-5; 11 nucleotides line up with TRBD1. From germline, CDR1 is SGHDN and CDR2 FVKESK. The CDR3 contains 15 residues. V lost 3 bases to trimming and J lost 4 bases; unmatched junction nucleotides: 4. The CDR3 loop reads CASSQDRGRIETQYF. The CDR3 DNA reads TGTGCCAGCAGCCAGGACAGGGGGCGGATAGAGACCCAGTACTTC.

The chain is built from TRBV7-8 and TRBJ1-2, with TRBD1 matching 8 bases. The CDR3 has 16 amino acids. The V and J ends lost 5 bases and 1 base, in that order; junction bases with no gene match: 9. Germline V gives CDR1 SGHVS, CDR2 FQNEAQ. The CDR3 is CASSTWDRSNNYGYTF. The CDR3 DNA reads TGTGCCAGCAGCACCTGGGACAGGAGCAATAACTATGGCTACACCTTC.

CDR3 protein: CASSLVQGAAFF. DNA of the CDR3: TGCGCCAGCAGCTTGGTACAGGGGGCAGCTTTCTTT. The rearrangement links TRBV5-1 to TRBJ1-1, with TRBD1 identical over 9 bases. The CDR3 contains 12 residues. Germline values: CDR1 SGHRS, CDR2 YFSETQ. The V and J ends lost 0 bases and 10 bases, in that order; junction bases with no gene match: 1.

The chain links TRBV27 to TRBJ1-3; D may be TRBD1 (6 bases). The germline gives CDR1 MNHEY, CDR2 SMNVEV (reference sequence). The CDR3 has 15 residues. Trimming removed 5 bases from V and 0 bases from J, with 11 bases in between. CDR3 in DNA: TGTGCCAGCAGTCGGGGGGGGCACTCTGGAAACACCATATATTTT. Amino acids: CASSRGGHSGNTIYF.

The chain has TRBV4-1 and TRBJ1-6; no firm D call. This CDR3 is built from 13 residues. Germline-derived CDR1 and CDR2 are MGHRA and YSYEKL. Trimming cost V 3 bases and J 8 bases, with 8 bases left between them. The CDR3 is CASSQGGDSPLHF. The CDR3 nucleotides are TGCGCCAGCAGCCAGGGAGGTGATTCACCCCTCCACTTT.

The V gene is TRBV5-1, the J gene TRBJ2-7; TRBD1 matches at 8 bases. CDR3 size: 16 residues. Germline V gene sequence: CDR1 SGHRS, CDR2 YFSETQ. J gave up 2 bases and V 0 bases, and 7 bases lay outside the gene matches. The CDR3 region is CASSLAADRGAYEQYF. The CDR3 coding sequence is TGCGCCAGCAGCTTGGCCGCAGACAGGGGAGCCTACGAGCAGTACTTC. The full variable domain, in which reference TRBV5-1 and TRBJ2-7 provide the parts outside the CDR3, is KAGVTQTPRYLIKTRGQQVTLSCSPISGHRSVSWYQQTPGQGLQFLFEYFSETQRNKGNFPGRFSGRQFSNSRSEMNVSTLELGDSALYLCASSLAADRGAYEQYFGPGTRLTVT.

The gene calls are TRBV19 and TRBJ1-2, with a tentative D call TRBD1 (6 bases). The CDR3 has 11 amino acids. Looked up from germline, CDR1 is LNHDA and CDR2 is SQIVND (reference sequence). The CDR3: CASGEDYGYTF. DNA for the CDR3: TGTGCTTCAGGGGAAGACTATGGCTACACCTTC.

A word on this clone: This same CDR3 is encoded by further DNA sequences in the sample. This chain links TRBV2 with TRBJ1-5; tentatively, D is TRBD1 (6 bases). The CDR3 length is 14 residues. Germline V gene data show CDR1 as SNHLY and CDR2 as FYNNEI. V lost 6 bases to trimming and J lost 4 bases, with 13 bases between them. The CDR3 loop is CASRGGVGNQPQHF. CDR3 DNA sequence: TGTGCCAGCAGAGGGGGGGTGGGGAATCAGCCCCAGCATTTT.

V usage is TRBV6-1 and J usage is TRBJ1-5; no clear D. The V and J ends lost 0 bases and 5 bases respectively, with 8 bases between them. The CDR3 runs to 14 residues. The germline V gene encodes CDR1 MNHNS and CDR2 SASEGT. The CDR3 reads CASSEARSDQPQHF. The CDR3 DNA is TGTGCCAGCAGTGAAGCTAGAAGTGATCAGCCCCAGCATTTT.

V is TRBV9 and J is TRBJ2-7; TRBD1 aligns across 11 bases. The trim removed 3 bases at V and 7 bases at J, leaving 9 bases unmatched. CDR1 SGDLS and CDR2 YYNGEE come from the germline V gene. The CDR3 has 15 residues. The CDR3, as DNA: TGTGCCAGCAGCGCCACCGGGACAGGGGGGCAAGAGCAGTACTTC. Protein sequence: CASSATGTGGQEQYF.

The chain links TRBV7-2 to TRBJ1-2, with 12 bases lining up with TRBD1. Germline V gene data show CDR1 as SGHTA and CDR2 as FQGNSA. This CDR3 contains 15 residues. V shed 5 bases and J 7 bases; nucleotides not matched to a gene: 8. This CDR3 is CASSEPGQGAFGYTF. CDR3 bases: TGTGCCAGCAGCGAACCGGGACAGGGGGCTTTTGGCTACACCTTC.

V usage is TRBV5-4 and J usage is TRBJ1-3, with 12 bases that match TRBD1. The CDR3 consists of 17 residues. After removal of 2 bases from V and 2 bases from J, the junction contained 5 bases not matched to a gene. Germline V gene data show CDR1 as SGHNT and CDR2 as YYREEE (reference sequence). As DNA, the CDR3 is TGTGCCAGCAGCTTCCTTGGGGACAGGGGGCCTGGAAACACCATATATTTT. Translating it yields CASSFLGDRGPGNTIYF.

The chain links TRBV10-3 to TRBJ2-3, with D possibly matching TRBD2 (6 bases). Trimming pared 7 bases from V and 3 bases from J, leaving 20 bases between. This CDR3 has 16 residues. Germline V lookup: CDR1 ENHRY, CDR2 SYGVKD. The CDR3 coding sequence is TGTGCCATCACCGGAACCGGGACTCAACAGACAGATACGCAGTATTTT. Its translation is CAITGTGTQQTDTQYF.

This clone is a singleton in its sample. V and J are TRBV6-5 and TRBJ1-2; the D gene is possibly TRBD1 (5 bases). There are 13 residues in the CDR3. Between the trimmed V and J ends, which lost 0 bases and 3 bases, there was a span of 5 bases. CDR1 and CDR2 (germline): MNHEY, SVGAGI. In DNA, the CDR3 is TGTGCCAGCAGTTACTCGACAGACTATGGCTACACCTTC. Its protein product is CASSYSTDYGYTF.

This chain uses TRBV4-2 with TRBJ1-2; possibly TRBD1 for D (5 bases). The germline CDR1 and CDR2 sequences are LGHNA and YNFKEQ. The CDR3 runs to 15 residues. Trimming removed 1 base at V and 0 bases at J, with 9 bases between. The CDR3 nucleotides read TGTGCCAGCAGCCAAGGTGGGGGGGCTAACTATGGCTACACCTTC. It is translated as CASSQGGGANYGYTF.

For this clone: This sample also contains other DNA sequences that code for the same CDR3. The rearrangement uses TRBV5-4 and TRBJ2-3; the match to TRBD2 covers 10 bases. The junction had 2 bases not matched to a gene; V was cut back by 0 bases and J by 4 bases. The germline V gene has CDR1 SGHNT and CDR2 YYREEE (reference sequence). The CDR3 spans 15 residues. CDR3 sequence (DNA): TGTGCCAGCAGCTTGGTCCTAGCGGGGGCAGATACGCAGTATTTT. Its translation is CASSLVLAGADTQYF.

The chain carries TRBV5-1 and TRBJ1-4; D gene uncertain. The CDR3 extends over 15 amino acids. The germline V gene encodes CDR1 SGHRS and CDR2 YFSETQ. V was trimmed by 0 bases and J by 8 bases, leaving 14 bases between them. The CDR3 spells CASSLGRPTGEKLFF. CDR3 sequence (DNA): TGCGCCAGCAGCTTGGGTAGGCCCACGGGAGAAAAACTGTTTTTT. Looking up the rest from reference TRBV5-1 and TRBJ1-4 gives the full variable domain: KAGVTQTPRYLIKTRGQQVTLSCSPISGHRSVSWYQQTPGQGLQFLFEYFSETQRNKGNFPGRFSGRQFSNSRSEMNVSTLELGDSALYLCASSLGRPTGEKLFFGSGTQLSVL.